The clone carrying this T cell receptor beta chain was found a few times. Its antigen is not known. In TCRdb, the reads were re-called with MiXCR into one record per CDR3 protein. Among 650,000 to 850,000 distinct CDR3 sequences listed, almost 30% were seen once. These data are taken from a study of T cell repertoires in cytomegalovirus infection. This sequence originates from a human donor in good health (CMV status not recorded). Some clones in this sample may be carry-over from other donors' samples. Sequencing was performed on cultured CD8+ T cells from PBMCs, taken from culture after CMV antigen stimulation.

The CDR3 protein is CSASGPPQKGHQPRFNYGYTF. The CDR3 region has the DNA TGCAGTGCTAGTGGCCCCCCTCAGAAGGGACACCAACCGAGGTTTAACTATGGCTACACCTTC. The chain couples TRBV20-1 to TRBJ1-2; D perhaps matches TRBD1 (6 bases). CDR1 is DFQATT, CDR2 SNEGSKA, per germline (reference sequence). V dropped 3 bases and J dropped 1 base, with 33 bases sitting between them. This CDR3 region has 21 residues.